These 18 T cell receptor beta chains originate from one sample sequenced in a study of T-cell reconstitution after alpha-beta-depleted transplantation in children. Unique molecular identifiers were incorporated into the prepared TCRbeta library. MiXCR, run by TCRdb on the PCR reads, gives a single entry per CDR3 protein. The sample records more than 85,000 distinct CDR3 sequences, around 10% being singletons. Sequencing was performed on PBMCs from the stem cell graft donor, taken from the stem cell graft. The origin of the receptors is a human donor who donated a stem cell graft to a child with acute lymphoblastic leukemia.

This clonotype was counted at least ten times. The chain joins TRBV20-1 to TRBJ1-1, with D unclear. V was trimmed by 6 bases and J by 5 bases, leaving 13 bases between them. The CDR3 sequence is 12 residues long. Germline assignment: CDR1 DFQATT and CDR2 SNEGSKA (reference sequence). CDR3: CSAPEGGTEAFF. CDR3 sequence (DNA): TGCAGTGCCCCAGAAGGAGGGACTGAAGCTTTCTTT.

This clonotype was picked up many times. V usage is TRBV6-2 or TRBV6-3 and J usage is TRBJ2-7; 10 nucleotides match TRBD2. The V gene end was trimmed by 4 bases and the J gene end by 3 bases; junction bases not matched to a gene: 6. The CDR3 is 15 amino acids. CDR1 and CDR2 from the germline V gene are MNHEY and SVGEGT. In nucleotides, the CDR3 is TGTGCCAGCAGTTCGCGGACTAGCGGCGGCTACGAGCAGTACTTC. This gives the protein CASSSRTSGGYEQYF.

This clonotype has at least ten counts. The CDR3 DNA sequence: TGCAGTGCTAGAAAAACAGGGGAGTGGAGCAATGAGCAGTTCTTC. Translating gives CSARKTGEWSNEQFF. The rearrangement links TRBV20-1 to TRBJ2-1; 7 bases match TRBD1. V dropped 2 bases and J dropped 6; count of bases not matched to a gene: 10. Germline V gene sequence: CDR1 DFQATT, CDR2 SNEGSKA (reference sequence). The CDR3 loop spans 15 amino acids.

This clonotype appeared many times. This rearrangement joins TRBV15 to TRBJ2-3, with 10 bases lining up with TRBD1. Germline CDR1 and CDR2: LNHNV and YYDKDF (reference sequence). CDR3 length: 16 residues. The V gene end was trimmed by 4 bases and the J gene end by 5 bases; junction bases not matched to a gene: 9. CDR3 bases: TGTGCCACCAGCACCCTCGGACAGGGGGTGGGAGATACGCAGTATTTT. Its translation is CATSTLGQGVGDTQYF.

This clonotype was recorded many times. J is TRBJ1-3 and V is TRBV2, with D perhaps TRBD1 (6 bases). The germline V gene has CDR1 SNHLY and CDR2 FYNNEI. The CDR3 extends over 16 amino acids. Trimming took off 3 bases at V and 2 bases at J, with 14 bases between the two ends. As DNA, the CDR3 is TGTGCCAGCAGTGAGGGACATGCTGATGCTGGAAACACCATATATTTT. It encodes CASSEGHADAGNTIYF.

This clonotype was found many times. This chain connects TRBV12-3 or TRBV12-4 to TRBJ2-7; 9 bases fit TRBD1. V was clipped by 5 bases and J by 2 bases; unmatched bases: 4. This CDR3 has 14 amino acids. The CDR3 spells CASSRQGGTYEQYF. DNA for the CDR3: TGTGCCAGCAGTCGACAGGGGGGGACCTACGAGCAGTACTTC.

The sample holds many counts of this clonotype. The rearrangement links TRBV20-1 to TRBJ2-7; D uncertain. Trimming cost V 7 bases and J 2 bases, with 9 bases left between them. From germline, CDR1 is DFQATT and CDR2 SNEGSKA (reference sequence). This CDR3 comprises 11 residues. The CDR3 bases are TGCAGTGTACGTCGAGCCTACGAGCAGTACTTC. This encodes CSVRRAYEQYF.

The sample holds many counts of this clonotype. The chain carries TRBV20-1 and TRBJ2-7; 10 bases fit TRBD2. Germline CDR1 reads DFQATT; CDR2 reads SNEGSKA (reference sequence). There are 15 residues in the CDR3. The V gene end was trimmed by 6 bases and the J gene end by 0 bases; junction bases not matched to a gene: 8. The CDR3 reads CSARRLAGSSYEQYF. The CDR3 DNA sequence: TGCAGTGCCCGCAGACTAGCGGGCAGCTCCTACGAGCAGTACTTC.

This clonotype has ten or more counts. This rearrangement joins TRBV30 to TRBJ2-7; 8 bases agree with TRBD1. This CDR3 contains 14 residues. The V gene end was trimmed by 3 bases and the J gene end by 2 bases; junction bases not matched to a gene: 6. Per the germline V gene, CDR1 is GTSNPN and CDR2 is SVGIG (reference sequence). CDR3 DNA sequence: TGTGCCTGGAGGGGGACAGGATTGACCTACGAGCAGTACTTC. Its protein product is CAWRGTGLTYEQYF.

This clonotype occurred many times. This chain uses TRBV6-5 with TRBJ2-5; the match to TRBD2 covers 7 bases. Trimming took 2 bases from V and 5 from J; bases not matched to a gene: 5. Germline CDR1 and CDR2: MNHEY and SVGAGI. The CDR3 contains 14 residues. Here the CDR3 DNA reads TGTGCCAGCAGTTACGAGTCAGCGGGGGAGACCCAGTACTTC. It yields the protein CASSYESAGETQYF.

There are many counts of this clonotype. The chain combines TRBV29-1 with TRBJ1-1, with TRBD1 matching 8 bases. V shed 7 bases, J shed 2 bases, and the junction held 6 bases outside the gene matches. The CDR3 is 13 residues long. The germline gives CDR1 SQVTM, CDR2 ANQGSEA. This CDR3 is CSAGQGVNTEAFF. Written as DNA, the CDR3 is TGCAGCGCTGGACAGGGTGTTAACACTGAAGCTTTCTTT.

There are many counts of this clonotype. CDR3 DNA sequence: TGTGCCAGCAGCCAGAGGGGAGACACTGGCGAGCAGTACTTC. Its translation is CASSQRGDTGEQYF. This rearrangement joins TRBV3-1 to TRBJ2-7; D may match TRBD1 or TRBD2 (5 bases each). The CDR3 loop spans 14 amino acids. With 3 bases removed from V and 6 bases from J, the gap between germline ends came to 15 bases. CDR1 is LGHDT and CDR2 is YNNKEL in the germline V gene (reference sequence).

Many counts were recorded for this clonotype. This rearrangement joins TRBV29-1 to TRBJ1-2, with unresolved D. This CDR3 is built from 12 residues. From germline, CDR1 is SQVTM and CDR2 ANQGSEA. V was cut by 1 base and J by 2 bases, with 5 bases left in between. This CDR3 reads CSVEVGNYGYTF. CDR3 sequence (DNA): TGCAGCGTTGAAGTGGGGAACTATGGCTACACCTTC.

This clonotype has ten or more counts. The gene calls are TRBV5-1 and TRBJ2-1, with 14 nucleotides matching TRBD2. With V trimmed by 2 bases and J by 9 bases, 10 bases remained unmatched. CDR3 length: 17 residues. Germline V gives CDR1 SGHRS, CDR2 YFSETQ. The CDR3 here is CASSFLLGLAGGGEQFF. In nucleotides, the CDR3 is TGCGCCAGCAGCTTTTTGTTAGGACTAGCGGGGGGTGGTGAGCAGTTCTTC. The full variable domain, completed using reference TRBV5-1 and TRBJ2-1, is KAGVTQTPRYLIKTRGQQVTLSCSPISGHRSVSWYQQTPGQGLQFLFEYFSETQRNKGNFPGRFSGRQFSNSRSEMNVSTLELGDSALYLCASSFLLGLAGGGEQFFGPGTRLTVL.

This clonotype has at least ten counts. The J gene is TRBJ2-3, the V gene TRBV7-2; TRBD1 aligns across 8 bases. The CDR3 loop spans 17 amino acids. The germline CDR1 and CDR2 sequences are SGHTA and FQGNSA. V was clipped by 3 bases and J by 1 base; unmatched bases: 9. The CDR3 sequence is CASSLGDRPGGTDTQYF. The CDR3 DNA follows: TGTGCCAGCAGCTTGGGGGACAGGCCCGGAGGCACAGATACGCAGTATTTT. Full variable domain (missing parts from reference TRBV7-2 and TRBJ2-3): GAGVSQSPSNKVTEKGKDVELRCDPISGHTALYWYRQSLGQGLEFLIYFQGNSAPDKSGLPSDRFSAERTGGSVSTLTIQRTQQEDSAVYLCASSLGDRPGGTDTQYFGPGTRLTVL.

This clonotype was counted many times. The chain links TRBV5-1 to TRBJ2-7; D unresolved. The CDR3 has 13 residues. CDR1 SGHRS and CDR2 YFSETQ come from the germline V gene. V was shortened by 0 bases and J by 3 bases, with 7 bases between the two germline ends. CDR3 DNA sequence: TGCGCCAGCAGCTTGGCCGCCCTCTACGAGCAGTACTTC. Amino acid sequence: CASSLAALYEQYF. The full variable domain, with the rest looked up from reference TRBV5-1 and TRBJ2-7, is KAGVTQTPRYLIKTRGQQVTLSCSPISGHRSVSWYQQTPGQGLQFLFEYFSETQRNKGNFPGRFSGRQFSNSRSEMNVSTLELGDSALYLCASSLAALYEQYFGPGTRLTVT.

This clonotype was found many times. The genes are TRBV4-3 and TRBJ2-3; D uncertain. This CDR3 has 15 residues. Trimming took off 4 bases at V and 2 bases at J, with 13 bases between the two ends. The germline V gene encodes CDR1 LGHNA and CDR2 YSLEER. CDR3 DNA: TGCGCCAGCAGCCCCGCTACACCTCCCACAGATACGCAGTATTTT. Translated: CASSPATPPTDTQYF.

This clonotype was picked up many times. The J gene is TRBJ2-7, the V gene TRBV6-5; 8 bases map to TRBD1. Germline CDR1 and CDR2: MNHEY and SVGAGI. V shed 5 bases and J 4 bases; nucleotides not matched to a gene: 4. The CDR3 loop spans 13 amino acids. The CDR3 sequence: CASSRQGKYEQYF. CDR3 sequence (DNA): TGTGCCAGCAGTAGACAGGGGAAATACGAGCAGTACTTC.